The 30 T cell receptor beta chains below were found in one sample sequenced in a study of T cell responses to AZD1222 COVID-19 vaccine. TCRdb's copy holds only in-frame clones and misses some; the assay was immunoSEQ multiplex PCR. The table shows approximately 150,000 clones, with under 95% occurring only once. Sequenced here: peripheral blood, sampled on day 0 of AZD1222 vaccination. All receptors derive from an adult in good health.

The count of this clone is one. The chain links TRBV15 to TRBJ2-5; TRBD1 aligns across 9 bases. Germline V CDR1 and CDR2: LNHNV, YYDKDF (reference sequence). The CDR3 spans 16 residues. V trimming: 4 bases; J trimming: 3 bases; junction bases outside the gene matches: 9. CDR3 amino acids: CATSIRDRDREETQYF. The CDR3 region has the DNA TGTGCCACCAGCATCCGGGACAGGGACCGTGAAGAGACCCAGTACTTC.

The rearrangement uses TRBV7-9 and TRBJ2-7; possibly TRBD1 or TRBD2 for D (6 bases each). Trimming stripped 1 base from V and 7 bases from J, with 11 bases between. CDR3 length: 13 residues. CDR1 SEHNR and CDR2 FQNEAQ come from the germline V gene (reference sequence). The CDR3 reads CASSLGGAEEQYF. The CDR3 DNA is TGTGCCAGCAGCTTAGGGGGGGCAGAAGAGCAGTACTTC.

This chain joins TRBV21-1 and TRBJ1-1. TRBV21-1 is reported as a pseudogene. The CDR3 is made up of 14 amino acids. CDR3 sequence reads: CASSKGTVNTEAFF. CDR3 in DNA: TGTGCCAGCAGCAAGGGAACGGTGAACACTGAAGCTTTCTTT.

V is TRBV24-1 and J is TRBJ2-5; either TRBD1 or TRBD2 may supply D (5 bases each). Germline V gene sequence: CDR1 KGHDR, CDR2 SFDVKD. Deletions cut 5 bases from V and 5 bases from J, with 20 bases between. The CDR3 has 16 amino acids. Written as DNA, the CDR3 is TGTGCCACCAGTGTAGGAGGACATTCCTATGCGGAGACCCAGTACTTC. Translation: CATSVGGHSYAETQYF.

This clone was recorded only once. This chain connects TRBV19 to TRBJ2-1; 7 bases are a match to TRBD1. Germline loops: CDR1 LNHDA, CDR2 SQIVND (reference sequence). This CDR3 is built from 15 residues. V shed 3 bases and J 9 bases; nucleotides not matched to a gene: 11. The CDR3 region has the DNA TGTGCCAGTAGTATGAGGGGGCACACGGTTCTTGAGCAGTTCTTC. Encoded protein: CASSMRGHTVLEQFF.

The chain combines TRBV3-1 (or the pseudogene TRBV3-2) with TRBJ2-5, with unresolved D. Germline lookup yields CDR1 LGHDT and CDR2 YNNKEL (reference sequence). The V end lost 4 bases, the J end lost 2 bases, and 11 bases lay between the germline ends. The CDR3 is 14 amino acids. The CDR3 here is CASSLRTDQETQYF. The CDR3, as DNA: TGTGCCAGCAGCCTTAGGACGGATCAAGAGACCCAGTACTTC.

The chain links TRBV7-8 to TRBJ1-2, with 8 bases fitting TRBD1. This CDR3 is 14 amino acids long. Germline-derived CDR1 and CDR2 are SGHVS and FQNEAQ. V was pared by 3 bases and J by 4 bases, with 4 bases of the junction left unmatched. The CDR3: CASSFGQGLYGYTF. CDR3 nucleotides: TGTGCCAGCAGCTTCGGACAGGGACTCTATGGCTACACCTTC.

The CDR3 DNA follows: TGTGCCAGCAGCAAAGAGGGACCTCTGGAGACCCAGTACTTC. It yields the protein CASSKEGPLETQYF. This chain links TRBV9 with TRBJ2-5; either TRBD1 or TRBD2 may supply D (5 bases each). The CDR3 runs to 14 residues. Germline CDR1 reads SGDLS; CDR2 reads YYNGEE. The ends were cut back, 4 bases at V and 5 bases at J, with 15 bases in the middle.

The CDR3 loop is CASTDLQGGGYTF. CDR3 coding DNA: TGTGCCAGCACCGATCTCCAGGGGGGTGGCTACACCTTC. V usage is TRBV6-5 and J usage is TRBJ1-2; 7 nucleotides agree with TRBD1. The trim removed 7 bases at V and 7 bases at J, leaving 9 bases unmatched. Germline values: CDR1 MNHEY, CDR2 SVGAGI. The CDR3 extends over 13 amino acids.

The V and J genes are TRBV12-3 or TRBV12-4 and TRBJ2-1, with TRBD2 matching over 11 bases. CDR3 length: 13 amino acids. V was pared by 5 bases and J by 10 bases, with 4 bases of the junction left unmatched. The CDR3 nucleotides are TGTGCCAGCAGTCCGGGACTAGCGGTAGAGCAGTTCTTC. Its translation is CASSPGLAVEQFF.

V gene TRBV5-4 combines with J gene TRBJ2-2; no clear D gene. The V end lost 4 bases, the J end lost 3 bases, and 10 bases lay between the germline ends. Germline loops: CDR1 SGHNT, CDR2 YYREEE (reference sequence). The CDR3 loop spans 14 amino acids. CDR3 in DNA: TGTGCCAGCAGCCCGAGTGTACACACCGGGGAGCTGTTTTTT. It specifies CASSPSVHTGELFF. Supplemented by reference TRBV5-4 and TRBJ2-2, the full variable domain reads ETGVTQSPTHLIKTRGQQVTLRCSSQSGHNTVSWYQQALGQGPQFIFQYYREEENGRGNFPPRFSGLQFPNYSSELNVNALELDDSALYLCASSPSVHTGELFFGEGSRLTVL.

The J gene is TRBJ1-3, the V gene TRBV2, with D possibly TRBD1 on 6 matching bases. The V end was cut by 7 bases, the J end by 4 bases, with 20 bases between. The CDR3 is made up of 16 amino acids. Per germline, CDR1 SNHLY and CDR2 FYNNEI. CDR3 region: CASNRQDSGHGNTIYF. The CDR3 coding sequence is TGTGCCAGCAACCGACAGGATTCAGGGCACGGAAACACCATATATTTT. Full variable domain (missing parts from reference TRBV2 and TRBJ1-3): EPEVTQTPSHQVTQMGQEVILRCVPISNHLYFYWYRQILGQKVEFLVSFYNNEISEKSEIFDDQFSVERPDGSNFTLKIRSTKLEDSAMYFCASNRQDSGHGNTIYFGEGSWLTVV.

The chain recombines TRBV7-9 with TRBJ1-6; the D gene is possibly TRBD1 (5 bases). CDR1 and CDR2 (germline): SEHNR, FQNEAQ (reference sequence). V was trimmed by 5 bases and J by 7 bases, leaving 9 bases between them. There are 13 residues in the CDR3. CDR3 sequence: CASSHEGNSPLHF. CDR3 coding DNA: TGTGCCAGCAGCCATGAGGGGAATTCACCCCTCCACTTT.

This clone has only a few counts. CDR3 loop: CASSPIRVNSPLHF. As DNA, the CDR3 is TGTGCCAGCAGCCCGATCCGGGTTAATTCACCCCTCCACTTT. V gene TRBV28 combines with J gene TRBJ1-6; D gene unclear. From germline, CDR1 is MDHEN and CDR2 SYDVKM. This CDR3 comprises 14 residues. Trimming left V 6 bases short and J 6 bases short, with 12 bases between.

The genes are TRBV28 and TRBJ1-2; no clear D gene. The CDR3 contains 14 residues. V was clipped by 2 bases and J by 4 bases, with 11 bases between them. Germline V lookup: CDR1 MDHEN, CDR2 SYDVKM. CDR3 loop: CASSLGVGTYGYTF. The CDR3 DNA reads TGTGCCAGCAGTTTAGGGGTGGGCACCTATGGCTACACCTTC.

The rearrangement links TRBV5-4 to TRBJ2-7; 8 bases map to TRBD2. Germline V gives CDR1 SGHNT, CDR2 YYREEE (reference sequence). The CDR3 has 16 amino acids. Trimming at V came to 0 bases and at J to 2 bases, leaving 7 bases not matched to a gene. The CDR3 region is CASSLGSSGFAYEQYF. DNA for the CDR3: TGTGCCAGCAGCTTGGGTTCTAGCGGGTTCGCCTACGAGCAGTACTTC.

This clone has a handful of counts. The chain employs TRBV25-1 and TRBJ1-1, with D possibly being TRBD1 (5 bases). Germline V CDR1 and CDR2: MGHDK, SYGVNS. Deletions cut 6 bases from V and 3 bases from J, with 11 bases between. The CDR3 loop spans 13 amino acids. The CDR3, as DNA: TGTGCCAGCAGGAGGGGTGGGGACACTGAAGCTTTCTTT. It encodes CASRRGGDTEAFF.

This chain links TRBV7-3 with TRBJ2-2; D gene uncertain. Germline values: CDR1 SGHTA, CDR2 FQGTGA. V lost 1 base to trimming and J lost 6 bases, with 6 bases between them. The CDR3 is made up of 13 amino acids. CDR3: CASSLNVAGELFF. CDR3 in DNA: TGTGCCAGCAGCTTAAACGTCGCCGGGGAGCTGTTTTTT.

The chain couples TRBV15 to TRBJ1-5; D gene ambiguous. CDR3 length: 15 residues. Germline V gene data show CDR1 as LNHNV and CDR2 as YYDKDF (reference sequence). Between the trimmed V and J ends, which lost 5 bases and 3 bases, there was a span of 14 bases. CDR3 sequence: CATSPRPIHNQPQHF. The CDR3 DNA reads as TGTGCCACCAGCCCGAGGCCGATCCACAATCAGCCCCAGCATTTT.

This chain uses TRBV7-9 with TRBJ2-3, with D perhaps matching TRBD2 (5 bases). The germline CDR1 and CDR2 sequences are SEHNR and FQNEAQ (reference sequence). The V end lost 3 bases, the J end lost 2 bases, and 15 bases lay between the germline ends. This CDR3 is 16 amino acids long. CDR3 coding DNA: TGTGCCAGCAGCTTGGGCGAGGGCCACTACACAGATACGCAGTATTTT. Its translation is CASSLGEGHYTDTQYF.

The J gene is TRBJ1-3, the V gene TRBV7-9; D unresolved. CDR1 SEHNR and CDR2 FQNEAQ come from the germline V gene (reference sequence). The V end was cut by 2 bases, the J end by 1 base, with 9 bases between. The CDR3 runs to 15 residues. CDR3 coding DNA: TGTGCCAGCAGCTTATTTGTACAGTCTGGAAACACCATATATTTT. Translated, it gives CASSLFVQSGNTIYF.

V usage is TRBV7-3 and J usage is TRBJ2-1; 16 bases align to TRBD2. The J segment lost 8 bases and the V segment lost 4 bases, leaving 5 bases of the junction unmatched. The CDR3 contains 16 residues. The germline gives CDR1 SGHTA, CDR2 FQGTGA. The CDR3 spells CASSSGLAGGPDEQFF. CDR3 sequence (DNA): TGTGCCAGCAGCTCGGGACTAGCGGGAGGGCCTGATGAGCAGTTCTTC.

This clone was observed a single time. The chain combines TRBV27 with TRBJ2-1, with 9 bases aligning to TRBD1. The J segment lost 5 bases and the V segment lost 5 bases, leaving 10 bases of the junction unmatched. Germline CDR1 is MNHEY and CDR2 is SMNVEV (reference sequence). This CDR3 comprises 16 residues. The CDR3 spells CASSPRPGTGNNEQFF. Written as DNA, the CDR3 is TGTGCCAGCAGTCCCCGTCCCGGGACAGGGAACAATGAGCAGTTCTTC.

The chain links TRBV7-8 to TRBJ2-7, with 8 bases identical to TRBD2. This CDR3 spans 16 amino acids. J gave up 3 bases and V 2 bases, and 9 bases lay outside the gene matches. Germline CDR1 reads SGHVS; CDR2 reads FQNEAQ. CDR3 loop: CASSLTERENFYEQYF. CDR3 DNA sequence: TGTGCCAGCAGCTTAACTGAGCGGGAGAACTTCTACGAGCAGTACTTC.

The V and J genes are TRBV9 and TRBJ2-3, with 7 nucleotides matching TRBD1. Germline V gene data show CDR1 as SGDLS and CDR2 as YYNGEE. CDR3 length equals 14 residues. The V and J ends lost 4 bases and 4 bases, in that order; junction bases with no gene match: 6. This CDR3 is CASSRTGRSDTQYF. The CDR3 region has the DNA TGTGCCAGCAGCAGGACAGGTCGTTCAGATACGCAGTATTTT.

The sample holds one count of this clone. The V gene is TRBV19, the J gene TRBJ1-3; D call uncertain. Trimming stripped 6 bases from V and 4 bases from J, with 13 bases between. This CDR3 region has 14 residues. Germline-derived CDR1 and CDR2 are LNHDA and SQIVND (reference sequence). Here the CDR3 DNA reads TGTGCCAGTAGCAGCTTTAACCTCGGAAACACCATATATTTT. It translates to CASSSFNLGNTIYF.

The rearrangement uses TRBV10-1 and TRBJ2-7; D gene ambiguous. Trimming took off 2 bases at V and 2 bases at J, with 7 bases between the two ends. Germline V gives CDR1 WNHNN, CDR2 SYGVQD (reference sequence). The CDR3 spans 13 residues. CDR3 loop: CASSENGPYEQYF. For the CDR3, the DNA is TGCGCCAGCAGTGAGAACGGTCCCTACGAGCAGTACTTC.

The rearrangement uses TRBV13 and TRBJ2-1, with unresolved D. There are 13 residues in the CDR3. Trimming removed 5 bases at V and 8 bases at J, with 13 bases between. Germline CDR1 is PRHDT and CDR2 is FYEKMQ (reference sequence). In DNA form, the CDR3 reads TGTGCCAGCAGCCGAATGGGTCCCCATGAGCAGTTCTTC. This encodes CASSRMGPHEQFF.

The rearrangement uses TRBV28 and TRBJ2-3, with 9 bases identical to TRBD2. V lost 3 bases and J lost 3; bases outside the gene matches: 16. The CDR3 loop spans 19 amino acids. Germline CDR1 is MDHEN and CDR2 is SYDVKM. The DNA of the CDR3 is TGTGCCAGCAGTTTCCCTTTGACGCCAGCGGGAGGAAGGACAGATACGCAGTATTTT. It is translated as CASSFPLTPAGGRTDTQYF.

The chain uses TRBV7-9 and TRBJ2-1; D is unresolved. V lost 6 bases and J lost 4, with 25 bases in between. The CDR3 is 18 residues long. Looked up from germline, CDR1 is SEHNR and CDR2 is FQNEAQ (reference sequence). The CDR3 nucleotides are TGTGCCAGCAGTTCATCCGTAGGCCCACAAGAACCTTACAATGAGCAGTTCTTC. Translating gives CASSSSVGPQEPYNEQFF.